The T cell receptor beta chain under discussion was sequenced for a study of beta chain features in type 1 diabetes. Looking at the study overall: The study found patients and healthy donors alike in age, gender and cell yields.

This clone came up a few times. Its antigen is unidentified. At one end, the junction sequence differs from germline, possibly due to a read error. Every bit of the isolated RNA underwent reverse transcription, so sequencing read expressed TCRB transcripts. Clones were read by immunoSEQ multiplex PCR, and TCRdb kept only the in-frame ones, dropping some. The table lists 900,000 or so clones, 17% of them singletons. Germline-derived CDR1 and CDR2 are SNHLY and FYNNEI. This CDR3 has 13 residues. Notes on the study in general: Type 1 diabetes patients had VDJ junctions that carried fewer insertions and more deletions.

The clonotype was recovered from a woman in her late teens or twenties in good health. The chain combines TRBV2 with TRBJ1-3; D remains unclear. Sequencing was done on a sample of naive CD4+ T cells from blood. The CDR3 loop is CASSEESGNTIYF. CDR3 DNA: TGTGCCAGTAGTGAAGAATCTGGAAACACCATATATTTT.